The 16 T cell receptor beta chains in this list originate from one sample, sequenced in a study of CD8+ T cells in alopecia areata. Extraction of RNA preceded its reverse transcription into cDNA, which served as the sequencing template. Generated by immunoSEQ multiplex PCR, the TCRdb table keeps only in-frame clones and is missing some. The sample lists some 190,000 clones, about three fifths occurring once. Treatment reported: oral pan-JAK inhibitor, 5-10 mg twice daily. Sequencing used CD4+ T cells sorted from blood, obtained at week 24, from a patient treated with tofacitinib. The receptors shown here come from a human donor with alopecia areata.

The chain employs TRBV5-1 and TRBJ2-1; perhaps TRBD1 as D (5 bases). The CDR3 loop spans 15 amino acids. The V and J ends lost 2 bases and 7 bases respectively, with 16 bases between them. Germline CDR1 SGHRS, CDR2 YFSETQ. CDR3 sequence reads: CASSFRPGNGNEQFF. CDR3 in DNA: TGCGCCAGCAGCTTCAGGCCAGGGAACGGGAATGAGCAGTTCTTC.

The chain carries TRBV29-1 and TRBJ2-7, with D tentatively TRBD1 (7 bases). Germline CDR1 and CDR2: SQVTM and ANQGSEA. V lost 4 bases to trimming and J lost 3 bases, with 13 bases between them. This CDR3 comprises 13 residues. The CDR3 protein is CSVGAGGIYEQYF. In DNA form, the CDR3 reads TGCAGCGTTGGGGCAGGGGGGATCTACGAGCAGTACTTC.

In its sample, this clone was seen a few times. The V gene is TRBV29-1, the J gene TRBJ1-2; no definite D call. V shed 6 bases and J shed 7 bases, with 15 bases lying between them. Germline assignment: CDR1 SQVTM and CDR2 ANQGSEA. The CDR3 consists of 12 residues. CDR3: CSVQAERSGYTF. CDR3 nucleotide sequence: TGCAGCGTCCAAGCGGAACGGAGTGGCTACACCTTC.

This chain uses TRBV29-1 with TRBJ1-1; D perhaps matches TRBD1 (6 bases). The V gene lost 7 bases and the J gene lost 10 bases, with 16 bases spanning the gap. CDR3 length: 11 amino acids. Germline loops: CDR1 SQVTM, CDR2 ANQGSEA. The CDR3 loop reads CSAQPQGLAFF. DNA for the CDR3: TGCAGCGCCCAACCACAGGGTTTAGCTTTCTTT.

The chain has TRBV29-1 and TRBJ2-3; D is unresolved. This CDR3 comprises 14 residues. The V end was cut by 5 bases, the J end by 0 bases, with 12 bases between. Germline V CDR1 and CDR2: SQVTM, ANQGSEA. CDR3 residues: CSVHMVASTDTQYF. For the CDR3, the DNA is TGCAGCGTTCACATGGTTGCTAGCACAGATACGCAGTATTTT.

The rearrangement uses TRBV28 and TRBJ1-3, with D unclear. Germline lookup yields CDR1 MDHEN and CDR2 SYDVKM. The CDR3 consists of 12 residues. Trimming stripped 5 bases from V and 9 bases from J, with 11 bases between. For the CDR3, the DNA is TGTGCCAGCAGTAGAGGAGAAACCACCATATATTTT. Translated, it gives CASSRGETTIYF. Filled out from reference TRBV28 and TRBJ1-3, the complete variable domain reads DVKVTQSSRYLVKRTGEKVFLECVQDMDHENMFWYRQDPGLGLRLIYFSYDVKMKEKGDIPEGYSVSREKKERFSLILESASTNQTSMYLCASSRGETTIYFGEGSWLTVV.

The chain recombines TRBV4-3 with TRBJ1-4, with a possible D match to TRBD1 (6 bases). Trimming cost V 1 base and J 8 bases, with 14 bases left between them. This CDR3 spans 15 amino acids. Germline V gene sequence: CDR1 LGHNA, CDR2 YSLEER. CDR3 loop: CASSQVTGWREKLFF. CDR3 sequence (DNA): TGCGCCAGCAGCCAAGTAACAGGGTGGCGGGAAAAACTGTTTTTT.

CDR3 bases: TGTGCCACCAGCAGAGATGGTATCCGGGGCTACACCTTC. It codes for CATSRDGIRGYTF. This chain joins TRBV15 and TRBJ1-2; the D is unclear. The germline V gene encodes CDR1 LNHNV and CDR2 YYDKDF (reference sequence). The CDR3 covers 13 residues. V was cut by 0 bases and J by 8 bases, with 10 bases left in between.

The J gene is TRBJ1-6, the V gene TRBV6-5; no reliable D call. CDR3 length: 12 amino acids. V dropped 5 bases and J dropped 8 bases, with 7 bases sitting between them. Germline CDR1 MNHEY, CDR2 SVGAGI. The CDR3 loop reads CASSDRDSPLHF. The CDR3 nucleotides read TGTGCCAGCAGTGATCGAGATTCACCCCTCCACTTT.

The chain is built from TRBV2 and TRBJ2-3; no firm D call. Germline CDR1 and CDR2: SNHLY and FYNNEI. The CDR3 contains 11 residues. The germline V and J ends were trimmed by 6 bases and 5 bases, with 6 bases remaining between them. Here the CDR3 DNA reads TGTGCCAGCAGACCCCAAGATACGCAGTATTTT. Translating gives CASRPQDTQYF.

CDR3 sequence: CSVGRMISSGANVLTF. In DNA form, the CDR3 reads TGCAGCGTGGGACGGATGATTAGCTCTGGGGCCAACGTCCTGACTTTC. This chain joins TRBV29-1 and TRBJ2-6; D possibly uses TRBD1 or TRBD2 (5 bases each). The germline gives CDR1 SQVTM, CDR2 ANQGSEA. This CDR3 region has 16 residues. V lost 6 bases to trimming and J lost 0 bases, with 15 bases between them.

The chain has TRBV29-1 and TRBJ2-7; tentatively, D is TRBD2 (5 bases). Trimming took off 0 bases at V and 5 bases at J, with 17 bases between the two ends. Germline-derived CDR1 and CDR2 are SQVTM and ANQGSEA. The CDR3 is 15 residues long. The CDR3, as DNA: TGCAGCGTTGAAGATCGGGGTGGTAGCTTCGACGAGCAGTACTTC. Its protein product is CSVEDRGGSFDEQYF.

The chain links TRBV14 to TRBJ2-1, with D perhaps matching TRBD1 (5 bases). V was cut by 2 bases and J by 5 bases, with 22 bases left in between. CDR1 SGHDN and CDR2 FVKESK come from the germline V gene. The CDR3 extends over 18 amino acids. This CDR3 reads CASSQRLPAGFVDNEQFF. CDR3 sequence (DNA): TGTGCCAGCAGCCAACGCCTCCCGGCAGGGTTTGTGGACAATGAGCAGTTCTTC.

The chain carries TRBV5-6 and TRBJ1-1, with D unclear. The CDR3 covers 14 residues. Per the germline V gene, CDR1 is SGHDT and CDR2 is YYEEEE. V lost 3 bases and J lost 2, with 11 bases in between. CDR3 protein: CASSWGGYNTEAFF. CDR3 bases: TGTGCCAGCAGCTGGGGAGGCTATAACACTGAAGCTTTCTTT.

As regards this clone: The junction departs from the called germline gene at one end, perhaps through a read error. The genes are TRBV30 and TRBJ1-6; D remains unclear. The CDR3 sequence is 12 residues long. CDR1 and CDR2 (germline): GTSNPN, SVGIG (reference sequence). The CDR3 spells CVWRGRDSPLHF. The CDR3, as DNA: TGTGTCTGGAGAGGGAGAGATTCACCCCTCCACTTT.

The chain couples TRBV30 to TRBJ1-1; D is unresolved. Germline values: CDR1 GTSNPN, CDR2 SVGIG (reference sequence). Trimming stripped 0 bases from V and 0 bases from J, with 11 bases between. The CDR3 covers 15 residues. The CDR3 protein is CAWSVLEILNTEAFF. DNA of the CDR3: TGTGCCTGGAGTGTACTTGAGATATTGAACACTGAAGCTTTCTTT.